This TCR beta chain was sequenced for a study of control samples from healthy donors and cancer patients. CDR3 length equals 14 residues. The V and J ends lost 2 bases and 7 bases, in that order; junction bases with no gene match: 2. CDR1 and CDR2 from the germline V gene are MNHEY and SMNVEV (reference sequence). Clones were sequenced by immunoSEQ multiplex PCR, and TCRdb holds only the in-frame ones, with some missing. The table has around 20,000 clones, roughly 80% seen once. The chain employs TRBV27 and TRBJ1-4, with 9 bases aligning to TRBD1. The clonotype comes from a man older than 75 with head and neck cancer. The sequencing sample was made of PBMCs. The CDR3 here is CASSLNRGREKLFF. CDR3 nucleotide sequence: TGTGCCAGCAGTTTAAACAGGGGGCGTGAAAAACTGTTTTTT.